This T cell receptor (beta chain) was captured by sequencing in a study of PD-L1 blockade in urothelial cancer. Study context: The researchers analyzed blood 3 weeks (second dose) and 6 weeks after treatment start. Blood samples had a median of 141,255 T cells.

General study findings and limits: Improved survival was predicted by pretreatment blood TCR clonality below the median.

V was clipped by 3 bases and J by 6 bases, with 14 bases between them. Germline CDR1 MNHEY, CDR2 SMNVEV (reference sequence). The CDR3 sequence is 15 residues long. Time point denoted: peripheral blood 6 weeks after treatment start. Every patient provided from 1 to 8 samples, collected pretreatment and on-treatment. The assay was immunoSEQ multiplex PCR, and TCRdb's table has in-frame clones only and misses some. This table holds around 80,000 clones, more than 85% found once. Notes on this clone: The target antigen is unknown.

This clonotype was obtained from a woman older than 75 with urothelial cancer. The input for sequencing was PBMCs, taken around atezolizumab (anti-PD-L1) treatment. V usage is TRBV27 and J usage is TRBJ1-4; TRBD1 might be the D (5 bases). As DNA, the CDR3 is TGTGCCAGCAGTTTTAGTGGGGAACAGGATGAAAAACTGTTTTTT. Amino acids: CASSFSGEQDEKLFF.